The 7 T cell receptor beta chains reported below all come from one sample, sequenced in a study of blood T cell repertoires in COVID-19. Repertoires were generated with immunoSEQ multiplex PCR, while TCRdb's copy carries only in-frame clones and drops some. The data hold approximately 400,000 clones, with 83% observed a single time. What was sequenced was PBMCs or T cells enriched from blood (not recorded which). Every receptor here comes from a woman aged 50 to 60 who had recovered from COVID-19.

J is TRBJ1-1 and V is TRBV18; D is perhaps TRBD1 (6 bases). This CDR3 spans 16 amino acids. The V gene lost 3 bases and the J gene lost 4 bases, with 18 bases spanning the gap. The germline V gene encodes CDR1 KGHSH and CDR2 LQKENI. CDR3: CASSPAWGGASTEAFF. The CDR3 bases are TGTGCCAGCTCACCCGCATGGGGGGGGGCCTCCACTGAAGCTTTCTTT.

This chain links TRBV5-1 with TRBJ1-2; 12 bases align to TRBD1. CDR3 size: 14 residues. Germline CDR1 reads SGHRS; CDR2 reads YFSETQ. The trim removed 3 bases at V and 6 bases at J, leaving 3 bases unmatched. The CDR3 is CASSSGTGGHGYTF. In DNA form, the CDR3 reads TGCGCCAGCAGCTCGGGGACAGGGGGCCATGGCTACACCTTC.

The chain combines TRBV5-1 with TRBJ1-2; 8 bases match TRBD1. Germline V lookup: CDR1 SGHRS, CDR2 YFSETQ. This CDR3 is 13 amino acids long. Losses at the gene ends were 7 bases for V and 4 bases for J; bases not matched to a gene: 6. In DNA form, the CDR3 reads TGCGCCAGCGATGGACAGGGCGGCTATGGCTACACCTTC. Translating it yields CASDGQGGYGYTF.

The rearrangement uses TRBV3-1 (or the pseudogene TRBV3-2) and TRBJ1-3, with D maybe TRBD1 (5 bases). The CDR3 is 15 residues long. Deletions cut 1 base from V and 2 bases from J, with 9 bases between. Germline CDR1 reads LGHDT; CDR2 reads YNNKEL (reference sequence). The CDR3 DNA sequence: TGTGCCAGCAGCCAAGGGGGGGACCCTGGAAACACCATATATTTT. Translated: CASSQGGDPGNTIYF.

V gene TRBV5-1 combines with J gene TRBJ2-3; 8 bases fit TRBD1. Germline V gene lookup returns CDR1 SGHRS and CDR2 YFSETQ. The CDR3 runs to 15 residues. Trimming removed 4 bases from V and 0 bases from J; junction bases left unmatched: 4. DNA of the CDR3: TGCGCCAGCAGCCCCGGACAGGGTAGCACAGATACGCAGTATTTT. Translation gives CASSPGQGSTDTQYF.

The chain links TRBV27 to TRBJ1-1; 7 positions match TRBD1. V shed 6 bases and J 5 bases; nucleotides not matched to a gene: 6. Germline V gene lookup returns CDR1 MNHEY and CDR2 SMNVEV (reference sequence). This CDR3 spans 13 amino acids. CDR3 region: CASSTGARTEAFF. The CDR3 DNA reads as TGTGCCAGCAGCACAGGGGCGCGAACTGAAGCTTTCTTT.

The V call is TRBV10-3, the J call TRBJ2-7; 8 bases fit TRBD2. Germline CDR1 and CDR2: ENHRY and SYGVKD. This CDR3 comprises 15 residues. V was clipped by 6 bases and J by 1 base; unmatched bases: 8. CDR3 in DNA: TGTGCCATCAGGGGCTCGGGGGGGGCATCCTACGAGCAGTACTTC. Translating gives CAIRGSGGASYEQYF.